This T cell receptor (beta chain) was observed in a study of T cell repertoires in cytomegalovirus infection. Germline assignment: CDR1 KGHDR and CDR2 SFDVKD. Trimming pared 10 bases from V and 3 bases from J, leaving 14 bases between. The CDR3 covers 13 residues. MiXCR was run by TCRdb on the reads, yielding one entry per CDR3 protein. The sample holds more than 150,000 distinct CDR3 sequences, roughly 20% seen once. J is TRBJ2-5 and V is TRBV24-1, with TRBD2 as a possible D gene (5 bases). Sequencing used PBMCs. The sequence was obtained from a human donor in good health (CMV status not recorded). Some clones in this sample may be carry-over from other donors' samples. CDR3 amino acids: CATERGLEETQYF. In DNA form, the CDR3 reads TGTGCCACAGAAAGAGGACTCGAAGAGACCCAGTACTTC.